The 13 T cell receptor beta chains below come from one sample, sequenced in a study of blood T cell repertoires in COVID-19. This table comes from immunoSEQ multiplex PCR, and its TCRdb copy is limited to in-frame clones, with some not included. The sample comprises 75,000 to 100,000 clones, approximately 82% of which are singletons, and 21% rests with the top ten. Specimen: peripheral blood. These receptors all stem from a human donor in a cohort sampled during active COVID-19.

The V call is TRBV12-3 or TRBV12-4, the J call TRBJ1-3; no definite D call. Trimming left V 5 bases short and J 5 bases short, with 7 bases between. CDR3 length: 12 residues. This CDR3 is CASSLSRNTIYF. CDR3 bases: TGTGCCAGCAGTCTCAGTAGAAACACCATATATTTT.

In this sample, this clone turned up a few times. CDR3 in amino acids: CASKVDSMGIQYF. The CDR3 bases are TGTGCCAGCAAGGTTGACAGTATGGGCATTCAGTACTTC. The chain couples TRBV6-5 to TRBJ2-4, with D possibly matching TRBD1 (5 bases). The CDR3 covers 13 residues. V dropped 7 bases and J dropped 9 bases, with 16 bases sitting between them. Germline V CDR1 and CDR2: MNHEY, SVGAGI.

The gene calls are TRBV10-3 and TRBJ1-1; 7 bases are shared with TRBD1. Trimming at V came to 0 bases and at J to 5 bases, leaving 6 bases not matched to a gene. In germline, CDR1 is ENHRY, CDR2 SYGVKD. This CDR3 spans 15 amino acids. The CDR3 DNA sequence: TGTGCCATCAGTGAGTCGATTTACAGGGGAACTGAAGCTTTCTTT. Residues: CAISESIYRGTEAFF.

V is TRBV2 and J is TRBJ2-7; TRBD1 aligns across 7 bases. The CDR3 totals 14 residues. Unmatched junction bases numbered 7, after V lost 2 bases and J lost 6 bases. CDR1 SNHLY and CDR2 FYNNEI come from the germline V gene. CDR3 DNA: TGTGCCAGCAGTGAACCTAGACAGGGTGGCGAGCAGTACTTC. As protein: CASSEPRQGGEQYF.

This clone occurred a few times. The CDR3 protein is CASSLLDGAVAKNIQYF. In DNA, the CDR3 is TGTGCCAGCAGCTTATTAGACGGCGCGGTAGCCAAAAACATTCAGTACTTC. The chain has TRBV7-9 and TRBJ2-4; D is uncertain. The V end lost 2 bases, the J end lost 0 bases, and 14 bases lay between the germline ends. The CDR3 has 17 residues. CDR1 and CDR2 (germline): SEHNR, FQNEAQ (reference sequence).

The V and J genes are TRBV6-6 and TRBJ2-7, with D perhaps matching TRBD2 (6 bases). V was shortened by 5 bases and J by 6 bases, with 11 bases between the two germline ends. Per germline, CDR1 MNHNY and CDR2 SVGAGI (reference sequence). This CDR3 comprises 12 residues. The CDR3 is CASSRGGVEQYF. DNA for the CDR3: TGTGCCAGCAGTCGGGGCGGGGTCGAGCAGTACTTC.

By share, this clone counts as medium-sized. The J gene is TRBJ2-1, the V gene TRBV15; 8 positions match TRBD2. The CDR3 spans 16 residues. J was trimmed by 0 bases and V by 3 bases; bases with no gene match: 4. Germline loops: CDR1 LNHNV, CDR2 YYDKDF (reference sequence). The CDR3 sequence: CATSSGGVSSYNEQFF. Here the CDR3 DNA reads TGTGCCACCAGCAGCGGGGGGGTGAGCTCCTACAATGAGCAGTTCTTC.

V is TRBV19 and J is TRBJ2-7; a possible D gene is TRBD1 (5 bases). Trimming stripped 2 bases from V and 1 base from J, with 9 bases between. The CDR3 has 14 residues. Germline V gives CDR1 LNHDA, CDR2 SQIVND (reference sequence). The CDR3: CASSIQGASYEQYF. The CDR3 region has the DNA TGTGCCAGTAGTATACAGGGCGCTTCCTACGAGCAGTACTTC.

The rearrangement joins TRBV5-1 to TRBJ2-7, with 9 bases identical to TRBD1. Losses at the gene ends were 6 bases for V and 3 bases for J; bases not matched to a gene: 7. There are 14 residues in the CDR3. Germline assignment: CDR1 SGHRS and CDR2 YFSETQ. CDR3 DNA: TGCGCCAGCAACCCGGGACAGGGTCTCTACGAGCAGTACTTC. Encoded protein: CASNPGQGLYEQYF.

This clone was detected once. V and J are TRBV19 and TRBJ1-5, with TRBD1 identical over 7 bases. The V and J ends lost 6 bases and 4 bases, in that order; junction bases with no gene match: 12. The CDR3 totals 16 residues. From germline, CDR1 is LNHDA and CDR2 SQIVND (reference sequence). The CDR3 reads CASSKPTGQPNQPQHF. DNA for the CDR3: TGTGCCAGTAGCAAACCTACGGGACAGCCAAATCAGCCCCAGCATTTT.

V is TRBV18 and J is TRBJ2-3; TRBD2 agrees at 7 bases. V shed 2 bases and J 3 bases; nucleotides not matched to a gene: 2. The CDR3 loop spans 14 amino acids. From germline, CDR1 is KGHSH and CDR2 LQKENI. The DNA of the CDR3 is TGTGCCAGCTCACCAAATAGCGGGACAGATACGCAGTATTTT. Amino acid sequence: CASSPNSGTDTQYF. The whole variable domain, filled in from reference TRBV18 and TRBJ2-3, reads NAGVMQNPRHLVRRRGQEARLRCSPMKGHSHVYWYRQLPEEGLKFMVYLQKENIIDESGMPKERFSAEFPKEGPSILRIQQVVRGDSAAYFCASSPNSGTDTQYFGPGTRLTVL.

V usage is TRBV10-3 and J usage is TRBJ1-2; D is unclear. Germline V gene sequence: CDR1 ENHRY, CDR2 SYGVKD. The CDR3 extends over 12 amino acids. The ends were cut back, 6 bases at V and 8 bases at J, with 13 bases in the middle. The CDR3, as DNA: TGTGCCATCAGACCGGAGGCGCCGGGCTACACCTTC. Translation: CAIRPEAPGYTF.

The chain is built from TRBV19 and TRBJ1-3; a weak D match, TRBD1 (6 bases). Trimming pared 4 bases from V and 0 bases from J, leaving 16 bases between. The CDR3 covers 17 residues. In germline, CDR1 is LNHDA, CDR2 SQIVND (reference sequence). CDR3 DNA: TGTGCCAGTAGTAGCCTGAACAGGGCTCGCTCTGGAAACACCATATATTTT. This sequence encodes CASSSLNRARSGNTIYF. Using reference TRBV19 and TRBJ1-3 for the parts outside the CDR3, the full variable domain is DGGITQSPKYLFRKEGQNVTLSCEQNLNHDAMYWYRQDPGQGLRLIYYSQIVNDFQKGDIAEGYSVSREKKESFPLTVTSAQKNPTAFYLCASSSLNRARSGNTIYFGEGSWLTVV.